This TCR beta chain was recorded in a study of T cell responses to AZD1222 COVID-19 vaccine. The method was immunoSEQ multiplex PCR; TCRdb's version includes in-frame clones alone and lacks a portion of them. The repertoire holds more than 30,000 clones, with 85% to 90% as singletons. Per the germline V gene, CDR1 is SGHTA and CDR2 is FQGNSA. Trimming cost V 2 bases and J 0 bases, with 14 bases left between them. This CDR3 spans 18 amino acids. The TCR was taken from an adult who received the AZD1222 COVID-19 vaccine. The chain uses TRBV7-2 and TRBJ2-6; D call uncertain. The source material was peripheral blood, sampled 28 days after the second AZD1222 dose. The CDR3 coding sequence is TGTGCCAGCAGCTTAAGCCGAGTGCTCCTCTCTGGGGCCAACGTCCTGACTTTC. Its translation is CASSLSRVLLSGANVLTF.